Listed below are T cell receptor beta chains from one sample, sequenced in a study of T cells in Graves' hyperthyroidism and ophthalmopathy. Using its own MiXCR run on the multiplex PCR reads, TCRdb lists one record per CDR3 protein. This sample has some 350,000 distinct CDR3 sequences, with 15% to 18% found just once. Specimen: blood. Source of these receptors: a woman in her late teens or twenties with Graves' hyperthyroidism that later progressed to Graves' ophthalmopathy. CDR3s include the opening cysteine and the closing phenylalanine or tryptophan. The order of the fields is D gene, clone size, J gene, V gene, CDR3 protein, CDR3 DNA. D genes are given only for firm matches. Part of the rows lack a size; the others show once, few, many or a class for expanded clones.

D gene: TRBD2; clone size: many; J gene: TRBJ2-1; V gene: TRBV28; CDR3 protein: CASSPSSGSFYNEQFF; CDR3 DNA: TGTGCCAGCAGCCCCTCAAGCGGGAGCTTCTACAATGAGCAGTTCTTC
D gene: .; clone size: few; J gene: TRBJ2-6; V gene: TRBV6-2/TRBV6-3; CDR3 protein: CASSYPNPSSRGALYSGANVLTF; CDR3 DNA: TGTGCCAGCAGTTACCCCAACCCCTCGAGCAGGGGTGCCCTTTATTCTGGGGCCAACGTCCTGACTTTC
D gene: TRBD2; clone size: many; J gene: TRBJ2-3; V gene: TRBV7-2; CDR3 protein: CASSLAFQGLAGGLNTQYF; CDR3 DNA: TGTGCCAGCAGCTTAGCGTTTCAGGGACTAGCGGGAGGGCTGAATACGCAGTATTTT
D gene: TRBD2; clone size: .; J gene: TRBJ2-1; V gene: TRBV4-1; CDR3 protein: CASSRTSGVYNEQFF; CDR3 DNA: TGCGCCAGCAGCCGGACTAGCGGGGTCTACAATGAGCAGTTCTTC
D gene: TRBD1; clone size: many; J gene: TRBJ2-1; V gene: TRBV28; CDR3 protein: CASHTKTGTDGEQFF; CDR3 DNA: TGTGCCAGCCATACGAAGACCGGGACAGATGGTGAGCAGTTCTTC
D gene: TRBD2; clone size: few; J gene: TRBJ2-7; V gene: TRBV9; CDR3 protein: CASSPAGVGLYYEQYF; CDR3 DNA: TGTGCCAGCAGCCCCGCGGGGGTCGGCCTATACTACGAGCAGTACTTC
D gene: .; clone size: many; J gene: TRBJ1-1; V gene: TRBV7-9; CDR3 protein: CASSLGGVARWNTEAFF; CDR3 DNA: TGTGCCAGCAGCTTAGGTGGGGTAGCCCGTTGGAACACTGAAGCTTTCTTT
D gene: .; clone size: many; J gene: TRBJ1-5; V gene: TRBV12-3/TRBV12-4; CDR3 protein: CASFGGSRNQPQHF; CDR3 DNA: TGTGCCAGCTTTGGGGGCTCCAGGAATCAGCCCCAGCATTTT
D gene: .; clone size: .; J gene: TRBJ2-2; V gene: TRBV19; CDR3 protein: CASSSLGGTGELFF; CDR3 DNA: TGTGCCAGTAGTAGCCTAGGTGGCACCGGGGAGCTGTTTTTT
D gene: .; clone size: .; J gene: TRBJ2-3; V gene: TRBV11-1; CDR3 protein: CASSLSETADTQYF; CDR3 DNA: TGTGCCAGCAGCTTGTCCGAGACGGCAGATACGCAGTATTTT
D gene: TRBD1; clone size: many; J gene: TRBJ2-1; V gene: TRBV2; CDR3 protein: CASRGTGVYNEQFF; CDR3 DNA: TGTGCCAGCAGGGGGACAGGAGTATACAATGAGCAGTTCTTC
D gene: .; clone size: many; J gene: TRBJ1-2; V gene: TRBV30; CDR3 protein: CAWAESSVGYTF; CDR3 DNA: TGTGCCTGGGCGGAAAGCAGCGTTGGCTACACCTTC
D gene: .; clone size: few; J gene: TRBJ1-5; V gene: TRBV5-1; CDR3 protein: CASSLGGVGQPQHF; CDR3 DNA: TGCGCCAGCAGCTTAGGGGGTGTCGGTCAGCCCCAGCATTTT
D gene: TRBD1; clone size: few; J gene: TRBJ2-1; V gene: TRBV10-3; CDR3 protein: CAISAQGLGNEQFF; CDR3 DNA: TGTGCCATCAGTGCACAGGGGTTGGGGAATGAGCAGTTCTTC
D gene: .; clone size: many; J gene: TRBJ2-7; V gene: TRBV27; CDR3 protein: CASSLSVAYEQYF; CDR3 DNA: TGTGCCAGCAGTTTATCGGTGGCCTACGAGCAGTACTTC
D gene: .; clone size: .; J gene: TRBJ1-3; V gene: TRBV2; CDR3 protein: CASKSFGAAGSGNTIYF; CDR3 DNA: TGTGCCAGCAAGTCCTTCGGGGCCGCCGGGTCTGGAAACACCATATATTTT
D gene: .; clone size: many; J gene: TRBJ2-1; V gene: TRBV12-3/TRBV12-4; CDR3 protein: CASSFVPIGQYNEQFF; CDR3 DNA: TGTGCCAGCAGTTTCGTCCCAATTGGACAGTACAATGAGCAGTTCTTC